This T cell receptor (beta chain) appears in the sequencing data of a study of early T cells in non-severe SARS-CoV-2 infection. Study summary: Bulk RNA taken from unsorted whole blood was sequenced, leaving chains unpaired.

Attachment of unique molecular identifiers was made to individual cDNA molecules. TCRdb re-called the 5' RACE reads with MiXCR, one entry per CDR3 protein. The sample has fewer than 50,000 distinct CDR3 sequences, roughly 6.2% seen once. With V trimmed by 3 bases and J by 8 bases, 12 bases remained unmatched. This CDR3 contains 16 residues. CDR1 WSHSY and CDR2 SAAADI come from the germline V gene. There are a few counts of this clonotype. Sequences were obtained from whole blood. The clonotype was recovered from an adult who was a healthcare worker with PCR-confirmed SARS-CoV-2 infection or an uninfected control (not recorded which). This chain uses TRBV10-2 with TRBJ2-1; 8 positions match TRBD2. CDR3 protein: CASSELGIAGPDEQFF. CDR3 DNA sequence: TGCGCCAGCAGTGAACTCGGTATAGCGGGGCCCGATGAGCAGTTCTTC.